These T cell receptor beta chains were read from a single sample in a study of T cell repertoires in cytomegalovirus infection. TCRdb ran MiXCR on the reads and lists one entry per CDR3 protein. Of 350,000 to 450,000 distinct CDR3 sequences listed, around a sixth are singletons. Sequenced material: PBMCs. These receptors came from a human donor in good health (CMV status not recorded). Some clones in this sample may be carry-over from other donors' samples. CDR3s include the opening cysteine and the closing phenylalanine or tryptophan. Fields, in order: CDR3 DNA, CDR3 protein, V gene, J gene, D gene, clone size. The D gene is left open where the match is weak. Clone size is not always given. Where it is, it says once, few, many or a class for expanded clones.

CDR3 DNA: TGTGCCAGCAGTGGGTATATAGGGACAGGGAATAATCAGCCCCAGCATTTT
CDR3 protein: CASSGYIGTGNNQPQHF
V gene: TRBV2
J gene: TRBJ1-5
D gene: TRBD1
clone size: .

CDR3 DNA: TGCGCCAGCGGCCCTCTTGGGAGGGACCAAGAGACCCAGTACTTC
CDR3 protein: CASGPLGRDQETQYF
V gene: TRBV23-1
J gene: TRBJ2-5
D gene: TRBD2
clone size: few

CDR3 DNA: TGTGCCAGCAGCTTAGATCGAATCGGAGAGACCCAGTACTTC
CDR3 protein: CASSLDRIGETQYF
V gene: TRBV11-2
J gene: TRBJ2-5
D gene: .
clone size: .

CDR3 DNA: TGTGCCAGCAGCCCAGACTATACTAGCACAGATACGCAGTATTTT
CDR3 protein: CASSPDYTSTDTQYF
V gene: TRBV7-2
J gene: TRBJ2-3
D gene: .
clone size: many

CDR3 DNA: TGCAGTGCTAGTCGTGCGGGAGGAGAGACCCAGTACTTC
CDR3 protein: CSASRAGGETQYF
V gene: TRBV20-1
J gene: TRBJ2-5
D gene: TRBD2
clone size: .

CDR3 DNA: TGCAGCGTTGAGAAGGACATACAAGAGACCCAGTACTTC
CDR3 protein: CSVEKDIQETQYF
V gene: TRBV29-1
J gene: TRBJ2-5
D gene: .
clone size: .

CDR3 DNA: TGTGCCAGTAGCAGGGCCGGGGCGGAGGAAAAACTGTTTTTT
CDR3 protein: CASSRAGAEEKLFF
V gene: TRBV19
J gene: TRBJ1-4
D gene: .
clone size: few

CDR3 DNA: TGTGCCAGCAAAGGGGGTAGCAATCAGCCCCAGCATTTT
CDR3 protein: CASKGGSNQPQHF
V gene: TRBV12-3/TRBV12-4
J gene: TRBJ1-5
D gene: .
clone size: .

CDR3 DNA: TGTGCCAGCAGCTTGCGGGTGTCGGACTATGGCTACACCTTC
CDR3 protein: CASSLRVSDYGYTF
V gene: TRBV7-6
J gene: TRBJ1-2
D gene: .
clone size: many

CDR3 DNA: TGTGCCAGCAACGACAGGAGGAATCAGCCCCAGCATTTT
CDR3 protein: CASNDRRNQPQHF
V gene: TRBV6-2/TRBV6-3
J gene: TRBJ1-5
D gene: .
clone size: few

CDR3 DNA: TGTGCCAGCAGCTTAGGATCTAGCGGGAGGTCCTACAATGAGCAGTTCTTC
CDR3 protein: CASSLGSSGRSYNEQFF
V gene: TRBV11-2
J gene: TRBJ2-1
D gene: TRBD2
clone size: many

CDR3 DNA: TGTGCCACCAGCAGAGATTCGGGTCTTTATAGCACAGATACGCAGTATTTT
CDR3 protein: CATSRDSGLYSTDTQYF
V gene: TRBV15
J gene: TRBJ2-3
D gene: .
clone size: many

CDR3 DNA: TGTGCCAGCAGCTTAGCCTCTGGGGGGACAAGCACCGGGGAGCTGTTTTTT
CDR3 protein: CASSLASGGTSTGELFF
V gene: TRBV7-2
J gene: TRBJ2-2
D gene: .
clone size: many

CDR3 DNA: TGTGCCAGCAAGGCCGTCCCGGGAGTAGGGACAGATACGCAGTATTTT
CDR3 protein: CASKAVPGVGTDTQYF
V gene: TRBV6-6
J gene: TRBJ2-3
D gene: .
clone size: .

CDR3 DNA: TGTGCCACCAGCAGAGTGTTAGCGGGAGGCGCCTACGAGCAGTACTTC
CDR3 protein: CATSRVLAGGAYEQYF
V gene: TRBV15
J gene: TRBJ2-7
D gene: TRBD2
clone size: .

CDR3 DNA: TGTGCCAGCAGTGCTCAGGGTTCCAACGAGCAGTACTTC
CDR3 protein: CASSAQGSNEQYF
V gene: TRBV6-1
J gene: TRBJ2-7
D gene: .
clone size: many

CDR3 DNA: TGTGCCAACAGACTAGCGGGAGGGCCCTACGGGGAGCTGTTTTTT
CDR3 protein: CANRLAGGPYGELFF
V gene: TRBV12-3/TRBV12-4
J gene: TRBJ2-2
D gene: TRBD2
clone size: .

CDR3 DNA: TGTGCCATCAGTGAGTCGGAGTCAGGCGGGGGCGAGCAGTACTTC
CDR3 protein: CAISESESGGGEQYF
V gene: TRBV10-3
J gene: TRBJ2-7
D gene: TRBD2
clone size: many

CDR3 DNA: TGCGCCAGCAGCAAAGAACAACCGAACACTGAAGCTTTCTTT
CDR3 protein: CASSKEQPNTEAFF
V gene: TRBV5-1
J gene: TRBJ1-1
D gene: .
clone size: few

CDR3 DNA: TGTGCCAGCAGCCCTAACCGGTATCGGGACTATGGCTACACCTTC
CDR3 protein: CASSPNRYRDYGYTF
V gene: TRBV7-2
J gene: TRBJ1-2
D gene: .
clone size: few

CDR3 DNA: TGTGCCAGTAGTATTGTCCTAGCGAGGGAGGAGACCCAGTACTTC
CDR3 protein: CASSIVLAREETQYF
V gene: TRBV19
J gene: TRBJ2-5
D gene: .
clone size: few

CDR3 DNA: TGTGCCAGCAGGACTAGCGTTCTAGCCTACGAGCAGTACTTC
CDR3 protein: CASRTSVLAYEQYF
V gene: TRBV7-2
J gene: TRBJ2-7
D gene: TRBD2
clone size: many

CDR3 DNA: TGCGCCAGCAGCCAAGTGATTAGCGGAACCACAGATACGCAGTATTTT
CDR3 protein: CASSQVISGTTDTQYF
V gene: TRBV4-3
J gene: TRBJ2-3
D gene: .
clone size: many

CDR3 DNA: TGTGCCAGCACCGACCCCGGGGGGCGCGTAAACACCATATATTTT
CDR3 protein: CASTDPGGRVNTIYF
V gene: TRBV28
J gene: TRBJ1-3
D gene: .
clone size: many